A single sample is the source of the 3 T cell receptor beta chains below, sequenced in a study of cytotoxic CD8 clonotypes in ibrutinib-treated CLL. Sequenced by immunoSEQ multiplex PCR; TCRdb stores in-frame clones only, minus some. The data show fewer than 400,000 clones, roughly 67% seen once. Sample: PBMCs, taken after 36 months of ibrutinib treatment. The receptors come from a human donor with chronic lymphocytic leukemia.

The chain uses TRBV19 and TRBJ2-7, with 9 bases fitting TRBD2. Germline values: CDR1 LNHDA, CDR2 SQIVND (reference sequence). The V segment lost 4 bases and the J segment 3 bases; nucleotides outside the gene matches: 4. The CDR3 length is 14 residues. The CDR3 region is CASSSGGVFYEQYF. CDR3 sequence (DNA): TGTGCCAGTAGTAGCGGGGGGGTCTTCTACGAGCAGTACTTC.

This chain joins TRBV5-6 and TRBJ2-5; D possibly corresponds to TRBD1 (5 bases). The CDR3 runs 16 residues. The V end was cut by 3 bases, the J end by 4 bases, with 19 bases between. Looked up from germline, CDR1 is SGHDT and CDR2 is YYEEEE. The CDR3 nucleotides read TGTGCCAGCAGCTCCCGAGTAGGGGTGTGGTCAGAGACCCAGTACTTC. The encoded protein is CASSSRVGVWSETQYF.

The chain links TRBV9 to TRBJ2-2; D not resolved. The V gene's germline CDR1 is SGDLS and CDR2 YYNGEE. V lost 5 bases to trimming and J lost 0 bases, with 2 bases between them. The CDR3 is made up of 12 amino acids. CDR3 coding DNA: TGTGCCAGCAGATCGAACACCGGGGAGCTGTTTTTT. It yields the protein CASRSNTGELFF.